These T cell receptor beta chains were read from a single sample in a study of cytomegalovirus exposure and HLA in healthy donors. Clones were read by immunoSEQ multiplex PCR, and TCRdb kept only the in-frame ones, dropping some. The sample includes approximately 240,000 clones, 82% seen only once; the top ten take 5% to 6.5%. The material sequenced was PBMCs. The receptors were gathered from a woman aged 35 to 49 in good health and CMV-seropositive. Each CDR3 is given with its conserved first and last residue. D genes are given only for firm matches. A row's size may be missing; if present it is once, few, many or a size class.

TRBJ1-3,NA,TRBV5-6,NA,TGTGCCAGCAGCTTGGAGGGCAGGGTTTATGGAAACACCATATATTTT,CASSLEGRVYGNTIYF
TRBJ1-1,NA,TRBV10-3,NA,TGTGCCTCTCGGGGGGAAATGAACACTGAAGCTTTCTTT,CASRGEMNTEAFF
TRBJ2-7,NA,TRBV21-1,NA,TGTGCCAGAACGGGACGGCGGGGCGAGCAGTACTTC,CARTGRRGEQYF
TRBJ2-7,NA,TRBV6-5,NA,TGTGCCAGCAGTTACTCGCGGGCCTACGAGCAGTACTTC,CASSYSRAYEQYF
TRBJ1-2,NA,TRBV5-1,TRBD1,TGCGCCAGCAGTGGGGGACAGGGGAACTATGGCTACACCTTC,CASSGGQGNYGYTF
TRBJ2-1,NA,TRBV7-2,NA,TGTGCCAGCAGCTTAGGGGCGGGATTGGGCTACAATGAGCAGTTCTTC,CASSLGAGLGYNEQFF
TRBJ2-3,NA,TRBV5-1,NA,TGCGCCAGCAGCTTGGGGGGGGAGAGGACAGATACGCAGTATTTT,CASSLGGERTDTQYF
TRBJ2-5,NA,TRBV6-6,NA,TGTGCCAGCTTCCGGGGGGCGGCGGGAGAGACCCAGTACTTC,CASFRGAAGETQYF
TRBJ1-1,few,TRBV6-5,TRBD1,TGTGCCAGCAGGGAGGACAGGGGAGCAGGAGCTTTCTTT,CASREDRGAGAFF
TRBJ1-1,NA,TRBV27,NA,TGTGCCAGCAGTACCAGATACGACAGGCCGAACACTGAAGCTTTCTTT,CASSTRYDRPNTEAFF
TRBJ2-7,NA,TRBV7-8,TRBD1,TGTGCCAGCAGCTTAGTACCAGGGGGAACCTACGAGCAGTACTTC,CASSLVPGGTYEQYF
TRBJ2-7,NA,TRBV2,TRBD1,TGTGCCAGCAGTGAGGACAGGGGCAGGTACGAGCAGTACTTC,CASSEDRGRYEQYF
TRBJ2-3,few,TRBV9,TRBD1,TGTGCCAGCAGCCCTAGACAGGGTGGAGATACGCAGTATTTT,CASSPRQGGDTQYF
TRBJ1-1,once,TRBV19,TRBD1,TGTGCCAGTAGGAGAGACAGGGCCACTGAAGCTTTCTTT,CASRRDRATEAFF
TRBJ1-2,NA,TRBV7-2,TRBD1,TGTGCCAGCAGCTTAGGGGGGACAGGGGGCGGCTACACCTTC,CASSLGGTGGGYTF
TRBJ1-2,NA,TRBV5-6,TRBD1,TGTGCCAGCAGCCCCGGGACAGGGACGGGGAGCTACACCTTC,CASSPGTGTGSYTF
TRBJ2-5,NA,TRBV4-2,TRBD2,TGTGCCAGCAGCCAAGATTTAGCGGGGGGGCCCAGGGAGACCCAGTACTTC,CASSQDLAGGPRETQYF
TRBJ1-5,NA,TRBV4-1,TRBD1,TGCGCCAGCAGCCAAGACCCCGGGACAGGGGCCAAAGGTAGCAATCAGCCCCAGCATTTT,CASSQDPGTGAKGSNQPQHF
TRBJ1-2,NA,TRBV4-1,NA,TGCGCCAGCAGCCCCTTCCCCAGGGCGCCTAAAAACTATGGCTACACCTTC,CASSPFPRAPKNYGYTF
TRBJ2-3,NA,TRBV6-4,TRBD2,TGTGCCAGCAGGACTAGCGGGGGGGCTACAGATACGCAGTATTTT,CASRTSGGATDTQYF
TRBJ2-1,NA,TRBV7-2,NA,TGTGCCAGCAGCTTTGGGCGGGGCGATGAGCAGTTCTTC,CASSFGRGDEQFF
TRBJ2-3,NA,TRBV11-2,TRBD2,TGTGCCAGCAGCTTAGGGACTAGCGGCTATCATACGCAGTATTTT,CASSLGTSGYHTQYF
TRBJ2-3,NA,TRBV6-4,TRBD2,TGTGCCAGCAGTAAGACTAGCGGGGGTGCAGATACGCAGTATTTT,CASSKTSGGADTQYF